Below, 22 T cell receptor beta chains from the same sample are listed, as sequenced in a study of CD8+ T cells in alopecia areata (dated by TCRdb to about 2018). Library creation used the immunoSEQ multiplex PCR assay. For TCR sequencing, RNA was extracted from every sample and reverse transcribed into cDNA to serve as template. TCRdb took over this immuneACCESS table, retaining in-frame rearrangements with V and J assigned. Such tables are incomplete; in checked studies, under half of the missing clones stem from an unresolved V gene, and the remainder is unexplained. This sample is represented by about 20,000 clones; roughly two thirds of them were singletons. The leading ten clones occupy 3.5% to 5% of the sample. In 4 or 5 patients from the biomarker study, an additional sort separated CD25+CD127- cells out of the CD4+ cells. Material: CD4+ Tregs sorted from blood. These receptors came from a human donor with alopecia areata.

The rearrangement uses TRBV2 and TRBJ2-3; D possibly corresponds to TRBD2 (6 bases). Trimming removed 8 bases at V and 6 bases at J, with 6 bases between. The CDR3 is 10 residues long. The V gene's germline CDR1 is SNHLY and CDR2 FYNNEI. The chain's CDR3 is CASGGDTQYF. The CDR3 DNA follows: TGTGCCAGCGGAGGGGATACGCAGTATTTT.

V and J are TRBV28 and TRBJ2-1; 8 nucleotides line up with TRBD2. The CDR3 contains 16 residues. Germline V CDR1 and CDR2: MDHEN, SYDVKM. Trimming cost V 4 bases and J 0 bases; bases outside gene matches: 5. The CDR3 spells CASSSLAGGSYNEQFF. CDR3 DNA: TGTGCCAGCAGTTCTCTAGCGGGTGGCTCCTACAATGAGCAGTTCTTC.

Worth noting for this clone: Compared with germline, one end of the junction differs, possibly owing to a read error. This chain uses TRBV10-2 with TRBJ2-1; no reliable D call. The length of the CDR3 is 13 residues. The germline gives CDR1 WSHSY, CDR2 SAAADI. This chain's CDR3 is CANSVTRSNEQFF. The CDR3 coding sequence is TGCGCCAACAGTGTGACGCGGAGTAATGAGCAGTTCTTC.

V and J are TRBV23-1 and TRBJ1-1; D may be TRBD1 (6 bases). TRBV23-1 is identified as an open reading frame with a role that is uncertain. V shed 4 bases and J shed 0 bases, with 15 bases lying between them. The CDR3 is 16 amino acids. Here the CDR3 DNA reads TGCGCCAGCAGTCCGCCGAGGGGGGCGATGAACACTGAAGCTTTCTTT. Translated: CASSPPRGAMNTEAFF.

J is TRBJ1-5 and V is TRBV7-9; D remains ambiguous. Between the trimmed V and J ends, which lost 3 bases and 9 bases, there was a span of 9 bases. This CDR3 is 12 amino acids long. The germline gives CDR1 SEHNR, CDR2 FQNEAQ (reference sequence). CDR3 protein: CASSFDRRPQHF. Here the CDR3 DNA reads TGTGCCAGCAGCTTTGACCGAAGGCCCCAGCATTTT.

This rearrangement joins TRBV14 to TRBJ2-3, with TRBD2 as a possible D gene (6 bases). Trimming cost V 0 bases and J 2 bases, with 18 bases left between them. CDR1 and CDR2 (germline): SGHDN, FVKESK. This CDR3 comprises 18 residues. DNA for the CDR3: TGTGCCAGCAGCCAAGAATCATGGGGCTCTAGCGTCACAGATACGCAGTATTTT. Translated, it gives CASSQESWGSSVTDTQYF.

This chain's CDR3 is CASSLMAPPGFENNEQFF. The CDR3 DNA reads as TGTGCCAGCAGCTTAATGGCCCCCCCAGGGTTTGAAAACAATGAGCAGTTCTTC. V and J are TRBV7-2 and TRBJ2-1, with D tentatively TRBD1 (5 bases). The length of the CDR3 is 18 residues. CDR1 and CDR2 (germline): SGHTA, FQGNSA. V was trimmed by 2 bases and J by 5 bases, leaving 22 bases between them.

This clone was detected only a few times. This chain uses TRBV4-1 with TRBJ1-6; 8 nucleotides line up with TRBD1. V gave up 4 bases and J gave up 0 bases; unmatched junction bases: 8. The CDR3 has 18 residues. Germline loops: CDR1 MGHRA, CDR2 YSYEKL. The CDR3 region is CASSPRTGFVSYNSPLHF. DNA of the CDR3: TGCGCCAGCAGCCCCAGGACAGGGTTTGTCTCCTATAATTCACCCCTCCACTTT.

J is TRBJ1-2 and V is TRBV5-1, with D unresolved. CDR3 size: 17 residues. V was trimmed by 4 bases and J by 0 bases, leaving 19 bases between them. In germline, CDR1 is SGHRS, CDR2 YFSETQ. Here the CDR3 reads CASSQRAALGPNYGYTF. Here the CDR3 DNA reads TGCGCCAGCAGCCAGCGGGCGGCGCTTGGACCTAACTATGGCTACACCTTC.

The J gene is TRBJ2-7, the V gene TRBV29-1, with 7 bases aligning to TRBD1. The CDR3 runs 14 residues. Germline V gene lookup returns CDR1 SQVTM and CDR2 ANQGSEA. Trimming at V came to 4 bases and at J to 0 bases, leaving 6 bases not matched to a gene. In DNA, the CDR3 is TGCAGCGTTGGTACAGGGGCTAGCTCCTACGAGCAGTACTTC. Residues: CSVGTGASSYEQYF.

In this sample, this clone turned up once. The rearrangement links TRBV10-1 to TRBJ1-2; no definite D call. Germline V CDR1 and CDR2: WNHNN, SYGVQD (reference sequence). CDR3 length equals 14 residues. V lost 3 bases, J lost 8 bases, and 16 bases lay in between. Here the CDR3 reads CASSDYGQPFGYTF. The CDR3 coding sequence is TGCGCCAGCAGTGACTACGGTCAGCCGTTCGGCTACACCTTC.

The rearrangement uses TRBV14 and TRBJ1-2; 11 bases align to TRBD1. Germline V CDR1 and CDR2: SGHDN, FVKESK. V shed 4 bases and J 2 bases; nucleotides not matched to a gene: 0. This CDR3 region has 14 residues. The CDR3 DNA follows: TGTGCCAGCAGCCGGGACAGGGGGAACTATGGCTACACCTTC. Amino acids: CASSRDRGNYGYTF.

The chain carries TRBV6-5 and TRBJ2-1, with 9 bases aligning to TRBD1. This CDR3 region has 15 residues. The V gene end was trimmed by 4 bases and the J gene end by 7 bases; junction bases not matched to a gene: 8. Germline CDR1 and CDR2: MNHEY and SVGAGI. The CDR3, as DNA: TGTGCCAGCAGTTCCGGGACAGGGTTAACGAATGAGCAGTTCTTC. It yields the protein CASSSGTGLTNEQFF.

The V and J genes are TRBV2 and TRBJ2-1, with 8 nucleotides matching TRBD1. After removal of 8 bases from V and 7 bases from J, the junction contained 7 bases not matched to a gene. This CDR3 has 13 residues. The germline V gene has CDR1 SNHLY and CDR2 FYNNEI. CDR3 sequence (DNA): TGTGCCAGCTCTTCACGGACAGGGAATGAGCAGTTCTTC. The encoded protein is CASSSRTGNEQFF.

The gene calls are TRBV28 and TRBJ2-7, with TRBD1 as a possible D gene (6 bases). Germline-derived CDR1 and CDR2 are MDHEN and SYDVKM. CDR3 length: 14 residues. The V end lost 5 bases, the J end lost 4 bases, and 15 bases lay between the germline ends. In DNA form, the CDR3 reads TGTGCCAGCAGTCCCCCGACAGGAATATACGAGCAGTACTTC. As protein: CASSPPTGIYEQYF.

This clone came up once. The chain carries TRBV28 and TRBJ2-1, with no clear D. CDR3 length equals 13 residues. The V and J ends lost 4 bases and 8 bases respectively, with 12 bases between them. Germline V gene data show CDR1 as MDHEN and CDR2 as SYDVKM. The CDR3, as DNA: TGTGCCAGCAGTTCCACAGTCCTTTATGAGCAGTTCTTC. Amino acid sequence: CASSSTVLYEQFF.

By sample fraction, this clone is medium-sized. The chain recombines TRBV28 with TRBJ1-1; unclear D gene. Germline CDR1 and CDR2: MDHEN and SYDVKM. Trimming left V 8 bases short and J 0 bases short, with 4 bases between. The CDR3 covers 11 residues. The chain's CDR3 is CASVLNTEAFF. CDR3 nucleotide sequence: TGTGCCAGCGTTCTGAACACTGAAGCTTTCTTT.

The chain recombines TRBV5-1 with TRBJ2-6; 7 bases match TRBD1. The CDR3 is made up of 16 amino acids. Germline CDR1 SGHRS, CDR2 YFSETQ. Trimming took 5 bases from V and 2 from J; bases not matched to a gene: 7. CDR3 DNA: TGCGCCAGCAGGTTTAACGACAGGGCTGGGGCCAACGTCCTGACTTTC. Translation: CASRFNDRAGANVLTF.

The gene calls are TRBV20-1 and TRBJ1-4; unclear D gene. Trimming took off 3 bases at V and 8 bases at J, with 4 bases between the two ends. The CDR3 sequence is 10 residues long. Germline V gene sequence: CDR1 DFQATT, CDR2 SNEGSKA (reference sequence). The CDR3 nucleotides are TGCAGTGCTAGGCAAGAAAAACTGTTTTTT. Translating gives CSARQEKLFF.

The chain employs TRBV28 and TRBJ1-5; D is uncertain. V was clipped by 1 base and J by 6 bases, with 16 bases between them. The CDR3 covers 16 residues. CDR1 and CDR2 (germline): MDHEN, SYDVKM. The CDR3 loop reads CASSLYRATGRQPQHF. Here the CDR3 DNA reads TGTGCCAGCAGTTTATATAGGGCAACCGGTCGTCAGCCCCAGCATTTT.

The CDR3 protein is CATYRSTEAFF. CDR3 nucleotide sequence: TGTGCCACATACCGAAGCACTGAAGCTTTCTTT. The V call is TRBV6-5, the J call TRBJ1-1; D gene unclear. The V end lost 10 bases, the J end lost 4 bases, and 10 bases lay between the germline ends. The CDR3 runs 11 residues. The germline CDR1 and CDR2 sequences are MNHEY and SVGAGI.

This clone was seen only a few times. CDR3 sequence (DNA): TGTGCCAGCAGTTTAGAGTACGAGCAGTACTTC. As protein: CASSLEYEQYF. The V and J genes are TRBV6-6 and TRBJ2-7; D ambiguous. V was trimmed by 4 bases and J by 4 bases, leaving 5 bases between them. The CDR3 sequence is 11 residues long. Germline V gives CDR1 MNHNY, CDR2 SVGAGI (reference sequence).